This record covers a single TCR beta chain. The identical CDR3 is also encoded by other nucleotide sequences in the sample. The data were obtained in a study of blood T cell repertoires in COVID-19. Participants, roughly 18 to 100 years old, spanned about 26 US areas. Assay: immunoSEQ multiplex PCR; the TCRdb copy retains only in-frame clones and omits some. The table has hundreds of thousands of clones, 82% seen once. V was cut by 1 base and J by 5 bases, with 11 bases left in between. CDR1 SQVTM and CDR2 ANQGSEA come from the germline V gene. The CDR3 sequence is 14 residues long. The sequence came from a man between 40 and 49 years old who had been exposed to COVID-19. The J gene is TRBJ2-2, the V gene TRBV29-1, with unresolved D. Sequencing was done on a sample of PBMCs or T cells enriched from blood (not recorded which). CDR3 sequence (DNA): TGCAGCGTTGAAGTGGGCCTCCGGACCGGGGAGCTGTTTTTT. Encoded protein: CSVEVGLRTGELFF.